This is a list of T cell receptor beta chains from one sample in a study of spatial heterogeneity in lung cancer. TCRdb processed the 5' RACE reads anew with MiXCR; each CDR3 protein has one entry. The data contain some 120,000 distinct CDR3 sequences, 10% to 15% of them seen just once; the ten biggest clones take up roughly 15%. The sample consisted of PBMCs, taken at follow-up. The receptors originated from a male donor with early-stage non-small cell lung cancer. Both conserved end residues are part of each CDR3. A D gene is named only where the DNA matches it firmly. Clone size is stated in some rows and not others, as once, few, many or a class when expanded.

TRBJ1-5,TRBV7-2,-,many,CASSLAIVPNQPQHF,TGTGCCAGCAGCCTTGCCATCGTACCGAATCAGCCCCAGCATTTT
TRBJ1-5,TRBV9,-,-,CASSLTGYQPQHF,TGTGCCAGCAGCCTCACAGGGTATCAGCCCCAGCATTTT
TRBJ1-1,TRBV2,-,few,CASSDGQLNTEAFF,TGTGCCAGCAGTGATGGGCAGCTGAACACTGAAGCTTTCTTT
TRBJ1-6,TRBV20-1,-,-,CSARDLGDYNSPLHF,TGCAGTGCTAGAGATCTGGGGGACTATAATTCACCCCTCCACTTT
TRBJ1-5,TRBV20-1,TRBD1,few,CSALRWGPGQGAGWGNQPQHF,TGCAGTGCCCTTAGATGGGGACCGGGACAGGGGGCTGGCTGGGGCAATCAGCCCCAGCATTTT
TRBJ2-1,TRBV2,TRBD2,-,CASRYSGEQFF,TGTGCCAGCAGGTATAGCGGGGAGCAGTTCTTC
TRBJ1-5,TRBV4-2,-,many,CASSPGFGGQPQHF,TGTGCCAGCAGCCCGGGGTTCGGGGGGCAGCCCCAGCATTTT
TRBJ2-7,TRBV20-1,-,-,CSARRDPYEQYF,TGCAGTGCCAGAAGGGATCCCTACGAGCAGTACTTC
TRBJ1-1,TRBV7-2,-,many,CASSGGEKAFF,TGTGCCAGCAGCGGAGGGGAGAAAGCTTTCTTT
TRBJ1-5,TRBV6-5,TRBD1,-,CASSPTGDHSNQPQHF,TGTGCCAGCAGTCCGACAGGGGACCATAGCAATCAGCCCCAGCATTTT
TRBJ1-5,TRBV28,-,few,CASSNGHSNQPQHF,TGTGCCAGCAGTAACGGACATAGCAATCAGCCCCAGCATTTT
TRBJ2-7,TRBV7-2,TRBD2,-,CASSLGRGGSYEQYF,TGTGCCAGCAGTTTAGGGAGGGGCGGCTCCTACGAGCAGTACTTC
TRBJ2-7,TRBV6-5,TRBD1,few,CASNPSTGALPYEQYF,TGTGCCAGCAACCCGAGTACAGGGGCTCTCCCCTACGAGCAGTACTTC
TRBJ1-1,TRBV24-1,-,-,CATSASGRTEAFF,TGTGCCACCAGTGCGAGCGGCAGAACTGAAGCTTTCTTT
TRBJ2-4,TRBV7-2,TRBD1,-,CASSLVRHRQGSIQYF,TGTGCCAGCAGCTTAGTTCGTCACCGACAGGGATCCATTCAGTACTTC
TRBJ1-1,TRBV27,-,many,CASSRNDRNTEAFF,TGTGCCAGCAGTCGGAATGACCGGAACACTGAAGCTTTCTTT
TRBJ2-5,TRBV4-3,TRBD1,many,CASSHGTAVQETQYF,TGCGCCAGCAGCCACGGGACAGCCGTTCAAGAGACCCAGTACTTC
TRBJ1-1,TRBV10-3,TRBD1,few,CAIARQGMNTEAFF,TGTGCCATCGCTCGACAGGGAATGAACACTGAAGCTTTCTTT
TRBJ2-1,TRBV29-1,-,many,CSVRDAGWVNEQFF,TGCAGCGTACGGGACGCCGGTTGGGTCAATGAGCAGTTCTTC
TRBJ1-1,TRBV29-1,TRBD1,-,CSGGQVNTEAFF,TGCAGCGGTGGACAGGTGAACACTGAAGCTTTCTTT
TRBJ2-3,TRBV28,TRBD2,-,CASEKRRGGPDTQYF,TGTGCCAGCGAGAAGCGGCGGGGGGGCCCAGATACGCAGTATTTT
TRBJ1-5,TRBV18,-,many,CASSPSGGGGQPQHF,TGTGCCAGCTCACCATCCGGCGGCGGCGGACAGCCCCAGCATTTT
TRBJ1-5,TRBV19,TRBD1,few,CASSRTGGASNQPQHF,TGTGCCAGTAGTCGGACAGGGGGCGCGAGCAATCAGCCCCAGCATTTT
TRBJ2-5,TRBV9,TRBD2,few,CASSVGNGGGQETQYF,TGTGCCAGCAGCGTAGGGAATGGCGGGGGCCAAGAGACCCAGTACTTC
TRBJ1-1,TRBV7-9,-,few,CASSQLTGMNTEAFF,TGTGCCAGCAGCCAACTCACCGGGATGAACACTGAAGCTTTCTTT
TRBJ2-4,TRBV29-1,-,few,CSVSKGHVAKNIQYF,TGCAGCGTTTCCAAGGGGCACGTAGCCAAAAACATTCAGTACTTC
TRBJ2-3,TRBV6-2/TRBV6-3,TRBD1,few,CASSFFGTAGQGTQYF,TGTGCCAGCAGTTTCTTCGGGACAGCCGGGCAAGGTACGCAGTATTTT
TRBJ1-5,TRBV18,-,few,CASSPGQVNSNQPQHF,TGTGCCAGCTCACCAGGGCAGGTTAATAGCAATCAGCCCCAGCATTTT
TRBJ2-4,TRBV28,-,-,CASSGGAGSGIQYF,TGTGCCAGCAGTGGGGGAGCAGGGAGTGGAATTCAGTACTTC
TRBJ2-3,TRBV28,-,many,CASSMDPSRPYTQYF,TGTGCCAGCAGCATGGACCCATCCCGACCGTACACGCAGTATTTT
TRBJ1-3,TRBV20-1,-,many,CSAVGGGVGNTIYF,TGCAGTGCCGTCGGGGGCGGTGTTGGAAACACCATATATTTT
TRBJ1-6,TRBV12-3/TRBV12-4,-,many,CASTLTEDSPLHF,TGTGCCAGCACCCTCACTGAAGATTCACCCCTCCACTTT
TRBJ1-2,TRBV7-9,-,few,CASSLSGSLGPYTF,TGTGCCAGCAGCCTTAGTGGCTCTCTGGGACCCTACACCTTC
TRBJ1-4,TRBV3-1,TRBD1,few,CASSLRGGTGKLFF,TGTGCCAGCAGCTTGAGAGGGGGGACAGGAAAACTGTTTTTT
TRBJ1-5,TRBV28,-,-,CACSLIGNQPQHF,TGTGCCTGCAGTTTGATTGGCAATCAGCCCCAGCATTTT
TRBJ1-5,TRBV28,TRBD1,many,CASRRQGGRNQPQHF,TGTGCCAGCAGGCGACAGGGTGGTCGCAATCAGCCCCAGCATTTT
TRBJ2-1,TRBV2,-,-,CASSGVADNEQFF,TGTGCCAGCAGCGGCGTAGCGGACAATGAGCAGTTCTTC
TRBJ2-2,TRBV7-3,-,-,CASSLKGFGRENTGELFF,TGTGCCAGCAGCTTAAAGGGCTTCGGCAGGGAGAACACCGGGGAGCTGTTTTTT
TRBJ2-7,TRBV6-2/TRBV6-3,TRBD1,-,CASSYGDSLSRQYF,TGTGCCAGCAGTTACGGGGACAGCCTCTCGAGACAGTACTTC
TRBJ2-2,TRBV24-1,-,few,CATSEIPFSGELFF,TGTGCCACCAGTGAGATCCCCTTTTCCGGGGAGCTGTTTTTT
TRBJ2-7,TRBV12-3/TRBV12-4,TRBD1,once,CASTTGGEQYF,TGTGCCAGCACTACAGGGGGCGAGCAGTACTTC
TRBJ2-3,TRBV9,-,-,CASSVESSATDTQYF,TGTGCCAGCAGCGTTGAGAGTTCAGCCACAGATACGCAGTATTTT
TRBJ1-2,TRBV20-1,-,-,CSAPLGQRYTF,TGCAGTGCTCCTTTGGGACAACGCTACACCTTC
TRBJ2-3,TRBV7-2,-,few,CASSPLARATDTQYF,TGTGCCAGCAGCCCTCTGGCAAGGGCTACAGATACGCAGTATTTT